This is a list of T cell receptor beta chains from one sample in a study of T cell changes during pregnancy in multiple sclerosis. Assay: immunoSEQ multiplex PCR; the TCRdb copy retains only in-frame clones and omits some. The sample carries approximately 85,000 clones, more than 85% recorded once. Sample: peripheral blood, taken in the first trimester of pregnancy. The receptors were sampled from a female donor with multiple sclerosis, enrolled in a pregnancy study. Each CDR3 is given with its conserved first and last residue. A D gene is named only where the DNA matches it firmly. The size field is filled for only some rows; it gives once, few, many or a size class.

abundance,d_gene,j_gene,v_gene,CDR3aa,CDR3nt
NA,TRBD1,TRBJ1-5,TRBV15,CATSRRQGNQPQHF,TGTGCCACCAGCAGGAGACAGGGTAATCAGCCCCAGCATTTT
NA,TRBD1,TRBJ2-3,TRBV6-6,CASSYTTGGGTDTQYF,TGTGCCAGCAGTTACACGACAGGGGGCGGCACAGATACGCAGTATTTT
NA,NA,TRBJ2-2,TRBV2,CASSVQGGGELFF,TGTGCCAGCAGTGTACAGGGCGGTGGGGAGCTGTTTTTT
once,NA,TRBJ1-2,TRBV6-5,CASKDISGYTF,TGTGCCAGCAAAGACATCTCTGGCTACACCTTC
NA,TRBD1,TRBJ2-3,TRBV18,CASSRRTGGETDTQYF,TGTGCCAGCTCACGACGGACAGGGGGCGAAACAGATACGCAGTATTTT
NA,TRBD1,TRBJ1-5,TRBV7-8,CASSLVPRRDRGQQPQHF,TGTGCCAGCAGCTTAGTCCCCAGGCGGGACAGGGGGCAACAGCCCCAGCATTTT
NA,TRBD1,TRBJ1-5,TRBV7-8,CASSLGGQGAAFQPQHF,TGTGCCAGCAGCTTAGGAGGGCAGGGGGCAGCTTTTCAGCCCCAGCATTTT
NA,NA,TRBJ1-2,TRBV4-1,CASSQQGTNYGYTF,TGCGCCAGCAGCCAACAGGGGACGAACTATGGCTACACCTTC
NA,NA,TRBJ1-6,TRBV5-1,CASSLQGQWSYNSPLHF,TGCGCCAGCAGCCTACAGGGACAATGGTCCTATAATTCACCCCTCCACTTT
NA,NA,TRBJ1-2,TRBV14,CASSQTGNGGYTF,TGTGCCAGCAGCCAAACGGGAAACGGTGGCTACACCTTC
NA,NA,TRBJ1-5,TRBV5-4,CASSLEGGPQHF,TGTGCCAGCAGCTTGGAGGGAGGGCCCCAGCATTTT
NA,NA,TRBJ2-5,TRBV7-9,CASSLARGLNQETQYF,TGTGCCAGCAGCTTAGCGAGGGGACTGAACCAAGAGACCCAGTACTTC
NA,NA,TRBJ1-2,TRBV6-5,CASSYLGRKGYTF,TGTGCCAGCAGTTACCTCGGGAGAAAGGGCTACACCTTC
once,TRBD1,TRBJ1-6,TRBV27,CASSKRTGGSLPPLHF,TGTGCCAGCAGTAAGAGAACAGGGGGAAGCTTGCCACCCCTCCACTTT